The clone carrying this T cell receptor (beta chain) showed up just a few times. Antigen specificity is unknown. V lost 4 bases and J lost 1, with 17 bases in between. The CDR3 covers 17 residues. CDR1 is SGHTA, CDR2 FQGNSA, per germline. The data were taken from a study of T cells after yellow fever vaccination. TCR cDNA, made by 5'RACE template switching, carried an added universal primer site and UMIs. TCRdb used MiXCR to reprocess the 5' RACE reads, holding one entry per CDR3 protein. This sample has roughly 340,000 distinct CDR3 sequences, with 3% to 4.5% found just once. Study-wide results and caveats: Most primary-vaccination clones recurred post-booster (roughly 96% CD4, roughly 91% CD8).

The gene calls are TRBV7-2 and TRBJ1-5; the D gene is possibly TRBD1 (6 bases). Sequencing used PBMCs, obtained 5 days after the yellow fever booster vaccination. The sequence was collected from a young man who received the YFV17D yellow fever vaccine. In DNA, the CDR3 is TGTGCCAGCAGCTCCGCTCAGGGGCTGGGGAGCAATCAGCCCCAGCATTTT. This translates into CASSSAQGLGSNQPQHF.